Listed below are T cell receptor beta chains from one sample, sequenced in a study of a mutant IDH1 vaccine in newly diagnosed glioma. Profiled with immunoSEQ multiplex PCR; TCRdb holds only in-frame clones, not every one. The sample lists about 88,000 clones, more than 65% occurring once. The source material was PBMCs, sampled from a glioma patient treated with radiotherapy, temozolomide or both. These receptors all stem from a man in his forties with glioma. Some clones in this sample may be carry-over from other donors' samples. CDR3s include the opening cysteine and the closing phenylalanine or tryptophan. A D gene is named only where the DNA matches it firmly. Expanded clones are given a class, and other clones once, few, many or no size at all.

clone size: NA
D gene: NA
J gene: TRBJ2-7
CDR3 length: 15
V gene: TRBV11-2
CDR3 DNA: TGTGCCAGCACCAATCCGGGACAACCCCCCTACGAGCAGTACTTC
CDR3 protein: CASTNPGQPPYEQYF

clone size: NA
D gene: NA
J gene: TRBJ2-7
CDR3 length: 11
V gene: TRBV10-2
CDR3 DNA: TGCGCCAGCAGGGACAGCTACGAGCAGTACTTC
CDR3 protein: CASRDSYEQYF

clone size: NA
D gene: NA
J gene: TRBJ2-7
CDR3 length: 17
V gene: TRBV27
CDR3 DNA: TGTGCCAGCAGTTTATCAAATTCCGGGGCAAGGGCCTACGAGCAGTACTTC
CDR3 protein: CASSLSNSGARAYEQYF

clone size: NA
D gene: NA
J gene: TRBJ1-2
CDR3 length: 16
V gene: TRBV4-2
CDR3 DNA: TGTGCCAGCAGCCAGGACGGGAACACCCCTAACTATGGCTACACCTTC
CDR3 protein: CASSQDGNTPNYGYTF

clone size: NA
D gene: NA
J gene: TRBJ2-7
CDR3 length: 11
V gene: TRBV29-1
CDR3 DNA: TGCAGCGTTGAGAGGTGGGGCGAGCAGTACTTC
CDR3 protein: CSVERWGEQYF

clone size: once
D gene: NA
J gene: TRBJ2-7
CDR3 length: 14
V gene: TRBV27
CDR3 DNA: TGTGCCAGCAGTTTTAATGGGGGGACCTACGAGCAGTACTTC
CDR3 protein: CASSFNGGTYEQYF

clone size: NA
D gene: NA
J gene: TRBJ2-7
CDR3 length: 11
V gene: TRBV5-6
CDR3 DNA: TGTGCCAGCAGCCTCCACTACGAGCAGTACTTC
CDR3 protein: CASSLHYEQYF

clone size: once
D gene: NA
J gene: TRBJ2-3
CDR3 length: 12
V gene: TRBV13
CDR3 DNA: TGTGCCAGCAGCTTAGAACGTGATACGCAGTATTTT
CDR3 protein: CASSLERDTQYF

clone size: NA
D gene: NA
J gene: TRBJ1-3
CDR3 length: 16
V gene: TRBV5-6
CDR3 DNA: TGTGCCAGCAGCTTGGGTGGGCCCGGCTCTGGAAACACCATATATTTT
CDR3 protein: CASSLGGPGSGNTIYF

clone size: NA
D gene: NA
J gene: TRBJ1-4
CDR3 length: 13
V gene: TRBV5-1
CDR3 DNA: TGCGCCAGCTCGGGGGAAGTAGGTGAAAAACTGTTTTTT
CDR3 protein: CASSGEVGEKLFF

clone size: NA
D gene: NA
J gene: TRBJ1-1
CDR3 length: 13
V gene: TRBV14
CDR3 DNA: TGTGCCAGCAGCCAAACCGTCTCAACTGAAGCTTTCTTT
CDR3 protein: CASSQTVSTEAFF

clone size: NA
D gene: NA
J gene: TRBJ2-3
CDR3 length: 14
V gene: TRBV6-6
CDR3 DNA: TGTGCCAGCAGTTACTTATCGACACCAGATACGCAGTATTTT
CDR3 protein: CASSYLSTPDTQYF

clone size: once
D gene: TRBD2
J gene: TRBJ2-5
CDR3 length: 16
V gene: TRBV19
CDR3 DNA: TGTGCCAGTAGTAACGGGGGGGCCCTAGGCCAAGAGACCCAGTACTTC
CDR3 protein: CASSNGGALGQETQYF

clone size: NA
D gene: NA
J gene: TRBJ2-3
CDR3 length: 17
V gene: TRBV5-1
CDR3 DNA: TGCGCCAGCAGCTTCTCCGGGACCCCAAGGGGCACAGATACGCAGTATTTT
CDR3 protein: CASSFSGTPRGTDTQYF

clone size: NA
D gene: TRBD2
J gene: TRBJ2-7
CDR3 length: 15
V gene: TRBV7-2
CDR3 DNA: TGTGCCAGCAGCTTAGTTAGCGGGGGGCAGAACGAGCAGTACTTC
CDR3 protein: CASSLVSGGQNEQYF

clone size: NA
D gene: NA
J gene: TRBJ1-3
CDR3 length: 15
V gene: TRBV4-1
CDR3 DNA: TGCGCCAGCAGCCTCGGGCGCTTCTCTGGAAACACCATATATTTT
CDR3 protein: CASSLGRFSGNTIYF

clone size: NA
D gene: NA
J gene: TRBJ2-7
CDR3 length: 13
V gene: TRBV29-1
CDR3 DNA: TGCAGCGTTGAAGGGACAGAGCCTAACGAGCAGTACTTC
CDR3 protein: CSVEGTEPNEQYF

clone size: NA
D gene: NA
J gene: TRBJ2-7
CDR3 length: 12
V gene: TRBV7-9
CDR3 DNA: TGTGCCAGCAGCGCTCGACACTACGAGCAGTACTTC
CDR3 protein: CASSARHYEQYF

clone size: few
D gene: TRBD1
J gene: TRBJ1-2
CDR3 length: 16
V gene: TRBV15
CDR3 DNA: TGTGCCACCAGCAGAGACGGGACAGGGGTGGACTATGGCTACACCTTC
CDR3 protein: CATSRDGTGVDYGYTF

clone size: NA
D gene: NA
J gene: TRBJ1-5
CDR3 length: 15
V gene: TRBV15
CDR3 DNA: TGTGCCACCAGCTACGACAGTTATAGCAATCAGCCCCAGCATTTT
CDR3 protein: CATSYDSYSNQPQHF

clone size: NA
D gene: TRBD2
J gene: TRBJ2-2
CDR3 length: 12
V gene: TRBV10-2
CDR3 DNA: TGCGCCTTGCAGGCGGGGGGCGGGGAGCTGTTTTTT
CDR3 protein: CALQAGGGELFF

clone size: few
D gene: NA
J gene: TRBJ1-4
CDR3 length: 14
V gene: TRBV2
CDR3 DNA: TGTGCCAGCAGTGTGCAGGGCCGTAATGAAAAACTGTTTTTT
CDR3 protein: CASSVQGRNEKLFF

clone size: NA
D gene: TRBD1
J gene: TRBJ1-6
CDR3 length: 14
V gene: TRBV5-1
CDR3 DNA: TGCGCCAGCAGCTCCGGGACAGGGAATTCACCCCTCCACTTT
CDR3 protein: CASSSGTGNSPLHF

clone size: few
D gene: NA
J gene: TRBJ2-1
CDR3 length: 15
V gene: TRBV5-1
CDR3 DNA: TGCGCCAGCAGCTTGGACAGCTCGCTGTACAATGAGCAGTTCTTC
CDR3 protein: CASSLDSSLYNEQFF

clone size: NA
D gene: NA
J gene: TRBJ1-5
CDR3 length: 15
V gene: TRBV10-1
CDR3 DNA: TGCGCCAGCAGGACAGGCTGGTGTATCAATCAGCCCCAGCATTTT
CDR3 protein: CASRTGWCINQPQHF

clone size: NA
D gene: TRBD2
J gene: TRBJ2-5
CDR3 length: 16
V gene: TRBV29-1
CDR3 DNA: TGCAGCGTTGGGGTTAGCGGGGCGGCAAACCCTAAGACCCAGTACTTC
CDR3 protein: CSVGVSGAANPKTQYF

clone size: NA
D gene: TRBD1
J gene: TRBJ1-5
CDR3 length: 15
V gene: TRBV2
CDR3 DNA: TGTGCCAGCAGTGCGGAAGGTACAGGGGGCCAGCCCCAGCATTTT
CDR3 protein: CASSAEGTGGQPQHF

clone size: NA
D gene: NA
J gene: TRBJ1-2
CDR3 length: 16
V gene: TRBV7-2
CDR3 DNA: TGTGCCAGCAAAACTAAACCAGGGGCCCCTTTGGGTGGCTACACCTTC
CDR3 protein: CASKTKPGAPLGGYTF

clone size: NA
D gene: NA
J gene: TRBJ1-4
CDR3 length: 14
V gene: TRBV7-9
CDR3 DNA: TGTGCCAGCAGCTTACTGGATGGGGATGAAAAACTGTTTTTT
CDR3 protein: CASSLLDGDEKLFF